This passage covers 3 T cell receptor beta chains from one sample sequenced in a study of prognosis after radiotherapy for stage I lung cancer. It was by two-round multiplex PCR that TCR beta CDR3 was amplified from genomic DNA. The first round of PCR was done with primers that matched each TRBV and TRBJ gene. MiXCR was run by TCRdb on the multiplex PCR reads, yielding one entry per CDR3 protein. The sample has around 59,000 distinct CDR3 sequences, around 27% seen once. Sample: PBMCs, taken before or after stereotactic body radiation therapy (not recorded which). The receptors originated from a donor aged 50 or older with non-small cell lung cancer.

This clonotype has at least ten counts. V and J are TRBV4-3 and TRBJ1-1, with unresolved D. V was clipped by 0 bases and J by 4 bases, with 18 bases between them. The V gene's germline CDR1 is LGHNA and CDR2 YSLEER. There are 17 residues in the CDR3. The CDR3 nucleotides are TGCGCCAGCAGCCAAGATACCCCGGCGCAATCAGGCACTGAAGCTTTCTTT. The encoded protein is CASSQDTPAQSGTEAFF.

This clonotype was seen ten or more times. V usage is TRBV3-1 and J usage is TRBJ1-1, with no clear D. This CDR3 spans 13 amino acids. Germline V gene data show CDR1 as LGHDT and CDR2 as YNNKEL (reference sequence). The ends were cut back, 0 bases at V and 5 bases at J, with 7 bases in the middle. The CDR3 coding sequence is TGTGCCAGCAGCCAAGATGGGGAGACTGAAGCTTTCTTT. Translating it yields CASSQDGETEAFF.

This clonotype occurred many times. The chain uses TRBV20-1 and TRBJ1-2; D possibly corresponds to TRBD1 (5 bases). The germline gives CDR1 DFQATT, CDR2 SNEGSKA (reference sequence). Trimming shortened V by 5 bases and J by 4 bases, and 8 bases separated the two germline ends. The CDR3 totals 11 residues. As DNA, the CDR3 is TGCAGTGCTGAGAGGGGCTATGGCTACACCTTC. This codes for CSAERGYGYTF.